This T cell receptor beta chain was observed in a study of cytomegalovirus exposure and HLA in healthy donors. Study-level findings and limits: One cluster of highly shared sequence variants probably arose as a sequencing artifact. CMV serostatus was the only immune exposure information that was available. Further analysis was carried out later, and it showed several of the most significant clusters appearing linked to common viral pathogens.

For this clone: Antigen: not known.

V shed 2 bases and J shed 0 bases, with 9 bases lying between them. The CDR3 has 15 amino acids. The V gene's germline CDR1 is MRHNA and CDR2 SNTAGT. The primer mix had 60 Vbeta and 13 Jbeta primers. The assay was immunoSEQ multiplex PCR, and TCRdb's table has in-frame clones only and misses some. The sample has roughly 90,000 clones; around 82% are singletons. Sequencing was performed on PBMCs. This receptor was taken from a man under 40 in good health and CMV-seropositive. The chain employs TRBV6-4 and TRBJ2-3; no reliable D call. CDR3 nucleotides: TGTGCCAGCAGTGACGGGCCGGCTAGCACAGATACGCAGTATTTT. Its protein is CASSDGPASTDTQYF.